Following are 20 T cell receptor beta chains from one sample sequenced in a study of T cells in Graves' hyperthyroidism and ophthalmopathy. Amplification yielded TCR beta CDR3 regions, with RNA transcripts as the source. Researchers ran a first-round RT-PCR on the TCR CDR3 using the HTBI primer set. In TCRdb, the multiplex PCR reads were re-called with MiXCR into one record per CDR3 protein. The sample includes around 500,000 distinct CDR3 sequences, around a fifth seen only once; the top ten take approximately 49%. Input material: blood. All receptors derive from a woman in her sixties or seventies with Graves' ophthalmopathy.

This clonotype occurred a few times. At one of its ends the junction is not consistent with the germline gene, which may arise from a read error. This rearrangement joins TRBV7-7 to TRBJ2-1; no firm D call. The CDR3 contains 13 residues. The V gene's germline CDR1 is SSHAT and CDR2 FNYEAQ (reference sequence). For the CDR3, the DNA is TGTGCTAGCAGCATGGAGCGACTCAATGAGCAGTTCTTC. Its translation is CASSMERLNEQFF.

This clonotype was seen at least ten times. The V and J genes are TRBV28 and TRBJ1-5; 10 bases line up with TRBD1. V trimming: 5 bases; J trimming: 3 bases; junction bases outside the gene matches: 13. This CDR3 region has 18 residues. Germline loops: CDR1 MDHEN, CDR2 SYDVKM. The CDR3 sequence is CASSHPGQGLVNNQPQHF. CDR3 DNA: TGTGCCAGCAGTCATCCGGGACAGGGGCTCGTTAACAATCAGCCCCAGCATTTT.

The CDR3 sequence: CAITRDRGNTEAFF. The CDR3 nucleotides are TGTGCCATCACTAGGGACAGGGGGAACACTGAAGCTTTCTTT. The chain combines TRBV10-3 with TRBJ1-1; TRBD1 matches at 10 bases. CDR3 length: 14 amino acids. Germline-derived CDR1 and CDR2 are ENHRY and SYGVKD. Trimming at V came to 7 bases and at J to 1 base, leaving 3 bases not matched to a gene.

The chain combines TRBV19 with TRBJ1-1; 10 bases align to TRBD1. The germline gives CDR1 LNHDA, CDR2 SQIVND (reference sequence). The CDR3 spans 15 residues. V gave up 4 bases and J gave up 4 bases; unmatched junction bases: 6. CDR3 residues: CASSTTGGPRTEAFF. The CDR3 bases are TGTGCCAGTAGTACGACAGGGGGCCCCCGCACTGAAGCTTTCTTT.

This sequence joins TRBV28 and TRBJ2-7; perhaps TRBD1 as D (5 bases). There are 15 residues in the CDR3. Germline V gene sequence: CDR1 MDHEN, CDR2 SYDVKM. V was pared by 3 bases and J by 7 bases, with 19 bases between. The CDR3 DNA reads as TGTGCCAGCAGTTTCAGATTACAGGCTCTCGGAGAGCAGTACTTC. Residues: CASSFRLQALGEQYF.

This clonotype was detected only a few times. The chain carries TRBV3-1 and TRBJ1-6, with D unclear. There are 14 residues in the CDR3. The germline V and J ends were trimmed by 5 bases and 7 bases, with 12 bases remaining between them. Germline V gene lookup returns CDR1 LGHDT and CDR2 YNNKEL (reference sequence). Here the CDR3 reads CASSYRALNSPLHF. Written as DNA, the CDR3 is TGTGCCAGCAGCTACCGGGCCTTAAATTCACCCCTCCACTTT.

This clonotype occurred many times. The chain uses TRBV7-2 and TRBJ1-4; 7 nucleotides line up with TRBD1. Trimming removed 0 bases from V and 8 bases from J; junction bases left unmatched: 6. Germline V gives CDR1 SGHTA, CDR2 FQGNSA. There are 15 residues in the CDR3. The CDR3 DNA reads TGTGCCAGCAGCTTAGCGGCGCAGGGGGGAGAAAAACTGTTTTTT. This codes for CASSLAAQGGEKLFF. The whole variable domain, filled in from reference TRBV7-2 and TRBJ1-4, reads GAGVSQSPSNKVTEKGKDVELRCDPISGHTALYWYRQSLGQGLEFLIYFQGNSAPDKSGLPSDRFSAERTGGSVSTLTIQRTQQEDSAVYLCASSLAAQGGEKLFFGSGTQLSVL.

The table lists this clonotype with many counts. The chain carries TRBV2 and TRBJ2-3; 10 nucleotides line up with TRBD1. Trimming cost V 3 bases and J 4 bases; bases outside gene matches: 4. The germline CDR1 and CDR2 sequences are SNHLY and FYNNEI. The CDR3 is 15 residues long. The CDR3 reads CASSDDRGRADTQYF. The CDR3, as DNA: TGTGCCAGCAGTGACGACAGGGGGCGCGCAGATACGCAGTATTTT.

This chain uses TRBV9 with TRBJ2-2; TRBD2 agrees at 7 bases. This CDR3 region has 13 residues. CDR1 is SGDLS and CDR2 is YYNGEE in the germline V gene. V shed 3 bases, J shed 6 bases, and the junction held 2 bases outside the gene matches. The CDR3 bases are TGTGCCAGCAGCGACACTAGCGCCGGGGAGCTGTTTTTT. This sequence encodes CASSDTSAGELFF.

In its sample, this clonotype was seen a few times. The J gene is TRBJ1-1, the V gene TRBV6-1; TRBD1 matches at 7 bases. The ends lost 6 bases at V and 4 bases at J; junction bases unmatched: 14. The germline CDR1 and CDR2 sequences are MNHNS and SASEGT. The length of the CDR3 is 16 residues. CDR3 bases: TGTGCCAGCAGGACAGGGTGGGTTGACCGGGTCACTGAAGCTTTCTTT. It codes for CASRTGWVDRVTEAFF.

The table lists this clonotype with many counts. This chain uses TRBV6-1 with TRBJ2-7; weak D call: TRBD2 (6 bases). Looked up from germline, CDR1 is MNHNS and CDR2 is SASEGT. The CDR3 consists of 16 residues. Deletions cut 0 bases from V and 2 bases from J, with 14 bases between. The CDR3 coding sequence is TGTGCCAGCAGTGAAGCAGTAGTGGGGGGTGCCTACGAGCAGTACTTC. Protein product: CASSEAVVGGAYEQYF.

On this clonotype itself: This may arise from a read error, as a much more abundant clone is one base away. The rearrangement joins TRBV6-5 to TRBJ1-5; unclear D gene. This CDR3 comprises 13 residues. The V gene's germline CDR1 is MNHEY and CDR2 SVGAGI. V was cut by 4 bases and J by 7 bases, with 11 bases left in between. The chain's CDR3 is CASSCSSGQPQHF. CDR3 nucleotide sequence: TGTGCCAGCAGTTGCTCTTCCGGACAGCCCCAGCATTTT.

The sample holds a few counts of this clonotype. The V and J genes are TRBV27 and TRBJ1-6; no firm D call. Deletions cut 4 bases from V and 10 bases from J, with 8 bases between. From germline, CDR1 is MNHEY and CDR2 SMNVEV (reference sequence). This CDR3 spans 12 amino acids. The CDR3 loop reads CASSWFGSPLHF. The DNA for the CDR3 is TGTGCCAGCAGTTGGTTCGGATCACCCCTCCACTTT.

This clonotype was seen ten or more times. The rearrangement links TRBV11-2 to TRBJ1-4; possibly TRBD1 for D (5 bases). Germline V gives CDR1 SGHAT, CDR2 FQNNGV. The CDR3 contains 14 residues. V lost 3 bases and J 7 bases, leaving 12 bases between the germline ends. The CDR3 reads CASSFGGTGEKLFF. CDR3 bases: TGTGCCAGCAGCTTCGGGGGTACTGGTGAAAAACTGTTTTTT.

The chain joins TRBV9 to TRBJ2-3, with 8 bases aligning to TRBD2. V gave up 3 bases and J gave up 2 bases; unmatched junction bases: 5. This CDR3 comprises 15 residues. The germline V gene encodes CDR1 SGDLS and CDR2 YYNGEE. This chain's CDR3 is CASSAGGRATDTQYF. As DNA, the CDR3 is TGTGCCAGCAGCGCGGGAGGGAGGGCCACAGATACGCAGTATTTT. Drawing the rest from reference TRBV9 and TRBJ2-3, the complete variable domain is DSGVTQTPKHLITATGQRVTLRCSPRSGDLSVYWYQQSLDQGLQFLIQYYNGEERAKGNILERFSAQQFPDLHSELNLSSLELGDSALYFCASSAGGRATDTQYFGPGTRLTVL.

This clonotype turned up a few times. The chain combines TRBV6-1 with TRBJ2-1; the D gene is possibly TRBD1 (7 bases). The CDR3 runs 15 residues. With 0 bases removed from V and 8 bases from J, the gap between germline ends came to 14 bases. CDR1 is MNHNS, CDR2 SASEGT, per germline. The CDR3 region is CASSEAIGRGDEQFF. The CDR3 DNA reads TGTGCCAGCAGTGAAGCGATCGGCAGGGGGGATGAGCAGTTCTTC.

This clonotype has ten or more counts. The rearrangement links TRBV12-3 or TRBV12-4 to TRBJ2-7; no clear D. The CDR3 sequence is 13 residues long. The V gene lost 2 bases and the J gene lost 3 bases, with 8 bases spanning the gap. CDR3 amino acids: CASSLRRFYEQYF. The CDR3 DNA reads TGTGCCAGCAGTTTAAGGCGGTTCTACGAGCAGTACTTC.

V usage is TRBV20-1 and J usage is TRBJ2-2, with D maybe TRBD1 (5 bases). CDR1 is DFQATT, CDR2 SNEGSKA, per germline (reference sequence). This CDR3 comprises 15 residues. With 1 base removed from V and 7 bases from J, the gap between germline ends came to 16 bases. The CDR3 protein is CSARGWTLQGGELFF. The CDR3 DNA is TGCAGTGCTAGAGGATGGACCCTCCAGGGCGGGGAGCTGTTTTTT.

This clonotype showed up many times. The chain is built from TRBV11-2 and TRBJ2-1; TRBD2 aligns across 11 bases. The CDR3 totals 15 residues. V lost 0 bases, J lost 10 bases, and 5 bases stayed unmatched. Germline V lookup: CDR1 SGHAT, CDR2 FQNNGV. The chain's CDR3 is CASSLDSGRAGEQFF. The CDR3 DNA sequence: TGTGCCAGCAGCTTAGATAGCGGGAGGGCCGGAGAGCAGTTCTTC. The full variable domain, in which reference TRBV11-2 and TRBJ2-1 provide the parts outside the CDR3, is EAGVAQSPRYKIIEKRQSVAFWCNPISGHATLYWYQQILGQGPKLLIQFQNNGVVDDSQLPKDRFSAERLKGVDSTLKIQPAKLEDSAVYLCASSLDSGRAGEQFFGPGTRLTVL.

The V call is TRBV24-1, the J call TRBJ2-5; weak D call: TRBD1 (6 bases). The germline V and J ends were trimmed by 1 base and 5 bases, with 19 bases remaining between them. The CDR3 runs to 17 residues. Per germline, CDR1 KGHDR and CDR2 SFDVKD. The CDR3 reads CATSDFQGHSAGETQYF. CDR3 nucleotides: TGTGCCACCAGTGATTTTCAGGGGCATTCTGCAGGGGAGACCCAGTACTTC.